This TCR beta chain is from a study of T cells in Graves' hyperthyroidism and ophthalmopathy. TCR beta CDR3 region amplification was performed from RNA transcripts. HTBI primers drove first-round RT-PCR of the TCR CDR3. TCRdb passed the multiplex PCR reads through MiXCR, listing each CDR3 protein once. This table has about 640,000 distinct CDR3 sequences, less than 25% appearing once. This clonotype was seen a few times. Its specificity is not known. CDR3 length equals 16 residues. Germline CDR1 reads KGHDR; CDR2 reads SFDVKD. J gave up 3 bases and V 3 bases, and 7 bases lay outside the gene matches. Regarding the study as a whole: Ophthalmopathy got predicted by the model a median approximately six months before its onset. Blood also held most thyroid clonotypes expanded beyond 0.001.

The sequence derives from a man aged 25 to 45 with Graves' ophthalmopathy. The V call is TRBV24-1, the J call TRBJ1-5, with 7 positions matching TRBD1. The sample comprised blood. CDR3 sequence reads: CATSDPRTGNNQPQHF. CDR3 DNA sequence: TGTGCCACCAGTGATCCGAGGACAGGTAACAATCAGCCCCAGCATTTT.